The 2 T cell receptor beta chains below were found in one sample sequenced in a study of blood T cell repertoires in COVID-19. TCRdb's copy holds only in-frame clones and misses some; the assay was immunoSEQ multiplex PCR. The sample has about 200,000 clones, 80% seen once. Material for sequencing was peripheral blood. These receptors all stem from a woman in her 70s with acute or convalescent COVID-19.

This clone was detected only once. The gene calls are TRBV7-2 and TRBJ2-7; TRBD2 matches at 10 bases. The CDR3 runs to 14 residues. The germline CDR1 and CDR2 sequences are SGHTA and FQGNSA. V shed 1 base, J shed 4 bases, and the junction held 1 base outside the gene matches. Here the CDR3 DNA reads TGTGCCAGCAGCTTAGAACTAGCGGGGTACGAGCAGTACTTC. Encoded protein: CASSLELAGYEQYF.

This clone has a count of ten or more. The chain links TRBV5-1 to TRBJ1-3, with TRBD1 matching over 8 bases. V lost 6 bases and J lost 1; bases outside the gene matches: 9. The germline gives CDR1 SGHRS, CDR2 YFSETQ. The CDR3 runs to 16 residues. CDR3 region: CASTSGQGTSGNTIYF. The CDR3 DNA reads TGCGCCAGCACTTCTGGACAGGGAACTTCTGGAAACACCATATATTTT.